This T cell receptor (beta chain) was recorded in a study of T cell repertoires in cytomegalovirus infection (dated 2019 in TCRdb). Study-wide context: The peptide stimulations were aimed at well-studied HLA-B-restricted epitopes as well as recently identified HLA-C-restricted CMV epitopes, whose presentation resists viral immunomodulation. Because public TCR beta signatures pointed to carriage of CMV infection together with the matching HLA type, the HLA type of each donor mattered for the analysis.

Results the study describes overall, beyond this receptor: In both this cohort and an independent cohort of 350 to 400 donors, the cumulative frequency of public TCR beta family members distinguished carriers of CMV infection plus the relevant HLA type. In the ex vivo response, HLA-C-restricted CMV-specific TCR beta clonotypes were dominant, and in two of eight donors the single most frequent clonotype came from this HLA-C-restricted group.

As for this clonotype: There is no known antigen for this receptor. No clone much larger than this one lies a single base away; base qualities are absent.

What the treatment or condition label conveys for this sample: in vitro stimulation with specific CMV peptide epitopes to enrich CMV-specific T cells. These reads were obtained on an Illumina HiSeq 1500. TCRdb handled the public reads itself, with Q25 trimming in fastp and clone calling in MiXCR, and kept productive beta chains. Each CDR3 protein gets just one entry, which takes the most common genes and DNA from the rows behind it. In all, the sample holds some 920,000 distinct CDR3 sequences, and 30% to 40% of those were seen once. The top ten clones comprise around 15% of the sample. Taken from the germline V gene (reference sequence), the CDR1 and CDR2 loops are LNHDA and SQIVND. V is cut by 11 bases and J by 2 bases, and the space between the germline ends is 13 bases. Including cysteine and phenylalanine, the CDR3 has 13 amino acids. The sequence is cut down to CDR3 DNA, 39 bases in frame from base 1.

This sequence originates from a human donor in good health (CMV status not recorded). Some clones in this sample may be carry-over from other donors' samples. The chain is made from TRBV19 and TRBJ2-1; the D gene lacks a confident call. The material sequenced was cultured CD8+ T cells from PBMCs, taken from culture after CMV antigen stimulation. The CDR3 protein is CASSEVPYNEQFF. The DNA sequence reads TGTGCCTCCAGCGAGGTTCCCTACAATGAGCAGTTCTTC. When the CDR3 is completed using the reference TRBV19 and TRBJ2-1 genes on either side, the full variable domain is DGGITQSPKYLFRKEGQNVTLSCEQNLNHDAMYWYRQDPGQGLRLIYYSQIVNDFQKGDIAEGYSVSREKKESFPLTVTSAQKNPTAFYLCASSEVPYNEQFFGPGTRLTVL.